Each of the 20 T cell receptor beta chains below was sequenced from the same sample in a study of control samples from healthy donors and cancer patients. The assay was immunoSEQ multiplex PCR, and TCRdb's table has in-frame clones only and misses some. The table shows some 140,000 clones, with roughly nine tenths occurring only once. The specimen was blood. These TCRs come from a woman younger than 45 in good health.

The J gene is TRBJ1-1, the V gene TRBV11-2; 9 nucleotides line up with TRBD1. This CDR3 region has 14 residues. J lost 7 bases, V lost 5 bases, and 8 bases had no gene match. Germline V gene data show CDR1 as SGHAT and CDR2 as FQNNGV. CDR3 sequence reads: CASSRTGAIYEAFF. The CDR3 DNA reads as TGTGCCAGCAGCCGGACAGGGGCAATTTATGAAGCTTTCTTT.

The rearrangement joins TRBV4-2 to TRBJ1-3; D unresolved. V was pared by 0 bases and J by 0 bases, with 9 bases between. The CDR3 covers 16 residues. The germline V gene has CDR1 LGHNA and CDR2 YNFKEQ. In DNA, the CDR3 is TGTGCCAGCAGCCAAGATACGGGCAGCTCTGGAAACACCATATATTTT. This sequence encodes CASSQDTGSSGNTIYF.

This chain links TRBV19 with TRBJ1-2, with D possibly matching TRBD1 (5 bases). Germline loops: CDR1 LNHDA, CDR2 SQIVND (reference sequence). Between the trimmed V and J ends, which lost 5 bases and 3 bases, there was a span of 16 bases. The CDR3 extends over 15 amino acids. This CDR3 is CASSLGSQGYYGYTF. In DNA form, the CDR3 reads TGTGCCAGTAGTTTGGGATCTCAGGGATACTATGGCTACACCTTC.

This rearrangement joins TRBV19 to TRBJ1-5, with D possibly being TRBD1 (6 bases). Germline values: CDR1 LNHDA, CDR2 SQIVND (reference sequence). V was trimmed by 5 bases and J by 1 base, leaving 12 bases between them. The CDR3 has 15 amino acids. DNA of the CDR3: TGTGCCAGTAGTCTTGCCAGGGGCAGCAATCAGCCCCAGCATTTT. Encoded protein: CASSLARGSNQPQHF.

A single count supports this clone. V and J are TRBV18 and TRBJ2-7; TRBD2 might be the D (6 bases). Germline-derived CDR1 and CDR2 are KGHSH and LQKENI. Trimming left V 3 bases short and J 7 bases short, with 19 bases between. There are 15 residues in the CDR3. As DNA, the CDR3 is TGTGCCAGCTCACCCGCGGGACTTTTTTGGGATGAGCAGTACTTC. Its translation is CASSPAGLFWDEQYF.

The rearrangement links TRBV21-1 to TRBJ1-1. TRBV21-1 is a pseudogene locus. The CDR3 is made up of 15 amino acids. CDR3 in amino acids: CASSKDGFRNTEAFF. CDR3 bases: TGTGCCAGCAGCAAAGATGGGTTTAGGAACACTGAAGCTTTCTTT.

The chain employs TRBV18 and TRBJ2-7; TRBD1 matches at 8 bases. The CDR3 has 16 amino acids. V lost 0 bases, J lost 0 bases, and 4 bases stayed unmatched. Per germline, CDR1 KGHSH and CDR2 LQKENI. The CDR3 is CASSPPGTGNSYEQYF. The CDR3 nucleotides read TGTGCCAGCTCACCACCCGGGACAGGTAACTCCTACGAGCAGTACTTC.

The V gene is TRBV30, the J gene TRBJ1-1; D remains ambiguous. This CDR3 has 14 amino acids. V was clipped by 2 bases and J by 1 base, with 11 bases between them. Germline V lookup: CDR1 GTSNPN, CDR2 SVGIG (reference sequence). The DNA for the CDR3 is TGTGCCTGGAGTAGAGGGCCTGCGAACACTGAAGCTTTCTTT. Protein: CAWSRGPANTEAFF.

The gene calls are TRBV27 and TRBJ2-5; D is perhaps TRBD2 (6 bases). The V gene's germline CDR1 is MNHEY and CDR2 SMNVEV (reference sequence). The CDR3 length is 13 residues. V was clipped by 8 bases and J by 4 bases, with 14 bases between them. CDR3 coding DNA: TGTGCCAGCGGGCCCCGGGGGATAGAGACCCAGTACTTC. The encoded protein is CASGPRGIETQYF.

The chain links TRBV5-4 to TRBJ2-5; 11 nucleotides align to TRBD2. Germline lookup yields CDR1 SGHNT and CDR2 YYREEE (reference sequence). The CDR3 contains 19 residues. J gave up 4 bases and V 2 bases, and 16 bases lay outside the gene matches. The CDR3 is CASSFRQGVSLAGGETQYF. CDR3 DNA sequence: TGTGCCAGCAGCTTTAGACAGGGGGTGTCGCTAGCGGGAGGAGAGACCCAGTACTTC.

The V gene is TRBV24-1, the J gene TRBJ2-5, with no clear D. CDR1 and CDR2 from the germline V gene are KGHDR and SFDVKD. The CDR3 consists of 8 residues. Trimming took 11 bases from V and 6 from J, leaving 3 bases between them. The CDR3 protein is CAKKTQYF. The CDR3 DNA reads TGTGCCAAAAAGACCCAGTACTTC.

This chain joins TRBV6-1 and TRBJ1-2; D not certain. The ends were cut back, 3 bases at V and 1 base at J, with 9 bases in the middle. Per the germline V gene, CDR1 is MNHNS and CDR2 is SASEGT. The CDR3 covers 14 residues. CDR3 region: CASSDNDNNYGYTF. The CDR3 nucleotides read TGTGCCAGCAGTGATAATGACAATAACTATGGCTACACCTTC.

V and J are TRBV28 and TRBJ2-6; 10 nucleotides match TRBD1. V was pared by 2 bases and J by 0 bases, with 1 base of the junction left unmatched. Germline values: CDR1 MDHEN, CDR2 SYDVKM. The CDR3 runs 17 residues. CDR3 DNA: TGTGCCAGCAGTTTAGGGACAGGGGTCTCTGGGGCCAACGTCCTGACTTTC. This sequence encodes CASSLGTGVSGANVLTF. Full variable domain (outside the CDR3, taken from reference TRBV28 and TRBJ2-6): DVKVTQSSRYLVKRTGEKVFLECVQDMDHENMFWYRQDPGLGLRLIYFSYDVKMKEKGDIPEGYSVSREKKERFSLILESASTNQTSMYLCASSLGTGVSGANVLTFGAGSRLTVL.

V is TRBV25-1 and J is TRBJ2-5; D tentatively fits TRBD1 or TRBD2 (6 bases each). CDR1 is MGHDK and CDR2 is SYGVNS in the germline V gene. The CDR3 covers 13 residues. Trimming took 8 bases from V and 5 from J, leaving 15 bases between them. The chain's CDR3 is CASSPRGRETQYF. The CDR3 DNA reads TGTGCCAGCTCCCCCCGGGGGCGCGAGACCCAGTACTTC.

V usage is TRBV19 and J usage is TRBJ1-4; D is unresolved. The CDR3 has 14 residues. Germline values: CDR1 LNHDA, CDR2 SQIVND (reference sequence). Trimming shortened V by 0 bases and J by 4 bases, and 6 bases separated the two germline ends. The CDR3 nucleotides are TGTGCCAGTAGTATAGACGAGTATAATGAAAAACTGTTTTTT. This translates into CASSIDEYNEKLFF.

The rearrangement uses TRBV18 and TRBJ1-6; 7 nucleotides agree with TRBD1. With 4 bases clipped from V and 10 bases from J, the junction kept 7 bases outside the gene matches. CDR1 is KGHSH and CDR2 is LQKENI in the germline V gene. The CDR3 extends over 14 amino acids. This chain's CDR3 is CASSLTGARSPLHF. The CDR3 DNA reads as TGTGCCAGCTCACTCACAGGGGCAAGGTCACCCCTCCACTTT.

CDR3 bases: TGTGCCAGCAGCGTAGTTCCTGGTATGGATTCACCCCTCCACTTT. Residues: CASSVVPGMDSPLHF. The chain employs TRBV9 and TRBJ1-6; no reliable D call. Germline values: CDR1 SGDLS, CDR2 YYNGEE. Deletions cut 0 bases from V and 8 bases from J, with 12 bases between. The CDR3 covers 15 residues.

This chain connects TRBV30 to TRBJ2-6; TRBD2 might be the D (6 bases). The CDR3 covers 15 residues. Germline lookup yields CDR1 GTSNPN and CDR2 SVGIG (reference sequence). Trimming cost V 5 bases and J 0 bases, with 11 bases left between them. CDR3 in DNA: TGTGCCTGGGGGGACTCCTACTCTGGGGCCAACGTCCTGACTTTC. It translates to CAWGDSYSGANVLTF. The variable domain in full, completed from reference TRBV30 and TRBJ2-6, reads SQTIHQWPATLVQPVGSPLSLECTVEGTSNPNLYWYRQAAGRGLQLLFYSVGIGQISSEVPQNLSASRPQDRQFILSSKKLLLSDSGFYLCAWGDSYSGANVLTFGAGSRLTVL.

This chain joins TRBV2 and TRBJ1-2, with D tentatively TRBD1 (5 bases). Trimming took off 3 bases at V and 8 bases at J, with 13 bases between the two ends. The CDR3 loop spans 13 amino acids. Germline loops: CDR1 SNHLY, CDR2 FYNNEI. The CDR3 protein is CASSEVDNGGYTF. For the CDR3, the DNA is TGTGCCAGCAGTGAGGTGGACAATGGGGGCTACACCTTC.

The chain carries TRBV6-5 and TRBJ2-3, with D unresolved. Germline-derived CDR1 and CDR2 are MNHEY and SVGAGI. The CDR3 has 14 residues. The V and J ends lost 10 bases and 0 bases respectively, with 14 bases between them. This CDR3 is CATTPLASTDTQYF. CDR3 nucleotide sequence: TGTGCCACCACACCACTTGCAAGCACAGATACGCAGTATTTT.